The rows below give T cell receptor beta chains drawn from one sample of a study of blood T cell repertoires in COVID-19. This table comes from immunoSEQ multiplex PCR, and its TCRdb copy is limited to in-frame clones, with some not included. The sample lists some 300,000 clones, around 88% occurring once. Sequencing was carried out using peripheral blood. These receptors originate from a woman under 40 who had recovered from COVID-19. Both conserved end residues are part of each CDR3. D genes are given only for firm matches. Part of the rows lack a size; the others show once, few, many or a class for expanded clones.

j_gene | v_gene | abundance | d_gene | CDR3aa | CDR3nt
TRBJ2-1 | TRBV19 | few | TRBD2 | CASSIGLAGVEGEQFF | TGTGCCAGTAGTATCGGACTAGCGGGGGTTGAGGGTGAGCAGTTCTTC
TRBJ2-3 | TRBV7-3 | - | - | CASSLKLTGSDTQYF | TGTGCCAGCAGCTTAAAGTTGACAGGTTCAGATACGCAGTATTTT
TRBJ1-1 | TRBV28 | few | - | CASSLHRDHTEAFF | TGTGCCAGCAGTTTGCACAGGGATCACACTGAAGCTTTCTTT
TRBJ2-1 | TRBV10-3 | - | TRBD1 | CAISAGGQGYEQFF | TGTGCCATCAGTGCCGGGGGACAGGGCTATGAGCAGTTCTTC
TRBJ1-3 | TRBV30 | - | - | CAWSPSNLSGNTIYF | TGTGCCTGGAGTCCTTCTAACCTCTCTGGAAACACCATATATTTT
TRBJ1-5 | TRBV4-1 | - | - | CASSQDSGQPQHF | TGCGCCAGCAGCCAAGATTCCGGTCAGCCCCAGCATTTT
TRBJ1-6 | TRBV6-2/TRBV6-3 | - | TRBD1 | CASSSRTGGKSPLHF | TGTGCCAGCAGTTCCCGGACAGGGGGCAAATCACCCCTCCACTTT
TRBJ2-3 | TRBV23-1 | - | - | CASHRFSGTDTQYF | TGCGCCAGCCACAGATTTTCTGGCACAGATACGCAGTATTTT
TRBJ1-2 | TRBV21-1 | - | - | CASTRSGGAKGYGYTF | TGTGCCAGCACCCGAAGTGGTGGGGCAAAGGGCTATGGCTACACCTTC
TRBJ2-1 | TRBV28 | - | TRBD2 | CASSLHSGGLSENEQFF | TGTGCCAGCAGCCTTCATAGCGGGGGCCTTTCTGAGAATGAGCAGTTCTTC
TRBJ1-5 | TRBV19 | - | TRBD1 | CATTGVGNQPQHF | TGTGCCACCACAGGGGTCGGCAATCAGCCCCAGCATTTT
TRBJ2-3 | TRBV6-2/TRBV6-3 | - | - | CASSSITGGGGDTQYF | TGTGCCAGCAGTTCAATTACAGGGGGGGGAGGAGATACGCAGTATTTT
TRBJ2-2 | TRBV5-1 | - | - | CASSLDRNTGELFF | TGCGCCAGCAGTTTGGACAGGAACACCGGGGAGCTGTTTTTT
TRBJ1-4 | TRBV24-1 | - | - | CATSLQGFNEKLFF | TGTGCCACCAGCCTACAGGGTTTTAATGAAAAACTGTTTTTT
TRBJ2-3 | TRBV13 | - | TRBD2 | CASSSGGFGTDTQYF | TGTGCCAGCAGCTCCGGGGGGTTTGGCACAGATACGCAGTATTTT
TRBJ2-3 | TRBV4-1 | once | TRBD2 | CASSQEAAAGGRDTQYF | TGCGCCAGCAGCCAAGAAGCGGCAGCGGGGGGGCGGGATACGCAGTATTTT
TRBJ2-7 | TRBV19 | - | - | CASSTGVGSYEQYF | TGTGCCAGTAGTACAGGGGTGGGCTCCTACGAGCAGTACTTC
TRBJ2-7 | TRBV19 | - | TRBD2 | CASSMGRGGYEQYF | TGTGCCAGTAGTATGGGCCGCGGGGGGTACGAGCAGTACTTC
TRBJ2-7 | TRBV3-1/TRBV3-2 | - | - | CASSRTESEQYF | TGTGCCAGCAGTCGAACGGAGTCCGAGCAGTACTTC
TRBJ2-3 | TRBV6-6 | - | - | CASRAGTGGTDTQYF | TGTGCCAGCAGGGCCGGGACCGGGGGAACAGATACGCAGTATTTT
TRBJ1-1 | TRBV10-3 | - | - | CAINSGLEQAFF | TGTGCCATCAACTCAGGGTTGGAACAAGCTTTCTTT
TRBJ2-2 | TRBV6-5 | - | TRBD2 | CASRAGEGGSGELFF | TGTGCCAGCAGAGCCGGGGAAGGCGGGAGCGGGGAGCTGTTTTTT